Described below is a single T cell receptor beta chain sequence and its context. Its antigen is unknown. No much larger clone exists at a distance of one base, and base qualities are not known. Genomic DNA was extracted from sorted cells for sequencing of the TCRbeta CDR3 region. The immunoSEQ Assay was used to sequence the TCRbeta CDR3 regions. The immuneACCESS repertoire file appears here via TCRdb, limited to in-frame rearrangements. These files lack a portion of the clones; in checked studies, under half of the deficit traces to unresolved V genes, and the cause of the others is not known. In this sample the table shows approximately 81,000 clones, 86% of which occur a single time. About 1% of the sample is in the top ten clones. Patients with a history of autoimmune disease or receiving systemic immunosuppression were excluded from the trial. Peripheral blood for TCR sequencing was drawn from every dose cohort at baseline, at cycle 4 day 1 and at cycle 7 day 1. The samples were taken from a phase I, first-in-human, multicenter, open-label dose-escalation trial of ivuxolimab. Adults with locally advanced or metastatic melanoma, renal cell, hepatocellular, or head and neck squamous cell carcinoma were enrolled in the trial. Before TCR sequencing, CD4+ and CD8+ T cells were separately sorted from peripheral blood.

For CDR1 and CDR2, the germline V gene lists MGHRA and YSYEKL. Taken from cysteine to phenylalanine, the CDR3 has 13 residues. CDR3 DNA is the only sequence kept; it has 39 bases, read in frame from the first base. V trim: 4 bases; J trim: 14 bases; unmatched bases: 9. The data originate from a study of OX40 agonist ivuxolimab in advanced cancers. Regarding the complete study: The costimulatory receptor OX40 (CD134) was targeted by ivuxolimab, a fully human IgG2 agonistic monoclonal antibody. Patients were allowed to have had prior anti-PD-1, anti-PD-L1 or anti-CTLA-4 therapy, and 40% of the dose-escalation patients had previously received checkpoint inhibitors. Intravenous ivuxolimab was administered to patients every 2 weeks at six dose levels: 0.01, 0.1, 0.3, 1.5, 3 and 10 mg/kg. In the dose-escalation cohort, 75% to 85% of patients were male, and the mean age was roughly 56 years with a range of roughly 23 to 79. Peripheral TCRbeta sequencing aimed to test whether ivuxolimab altered TCR sequence diversity and caused clonal T-cell expansion. The paper covers the monotherapy dose-escalation part of the phase I ivuxolimab trial, which included N ≈ 57 patients. Partial responses occurred in three dose-escalation patients, of whom one had hepatocellular carcinoma and two had cutaneous melanoma. Of the approximately 50 dose-escalation patients, hepatocellular carcinoma was present in 19, melanoma in roughly 15, renal cell carcinoma in 9 and head and neck cancer in 9.

The paper's findings and limits, for the study overall: On average, CD8+ T cells showed more expanded clones than CD4+ T cells after ivuxolimab. Which antigens the clonally expanded peripheral T cells were specific for was not determined. At doses from 0.1 to 3.0 mg/kg, clonal expansion was seen in both CD4+ and CD8+ blood T cells between baseline and week 6. In partial responders in the 0.1-3.0 mg/kg groups, normalized peripheral clonal expansion was found to be among the lowest, especially among CD8+ T cells. Low levels of normalized T-cell clonal expansion were also shown by some nonresponding patients.

This TCR came from an adult with an advanced solid tumor such as melanoma, head and neck, liver or kidney cancer. The sample here was CD4+ or CD8+ T cells sorted from blood, taken in a trial of the OX40 agonist ivuxolimab. This chain is built from TRBV4-1 and TRBJ2-1; 9 bases in between match TRBD1. The nucleotide sequence is TGCGCCAGCAGCCGCCTAGGGACAGGGCGAAAGTTCTTC. This encodes CASSRLGTGRKFF.